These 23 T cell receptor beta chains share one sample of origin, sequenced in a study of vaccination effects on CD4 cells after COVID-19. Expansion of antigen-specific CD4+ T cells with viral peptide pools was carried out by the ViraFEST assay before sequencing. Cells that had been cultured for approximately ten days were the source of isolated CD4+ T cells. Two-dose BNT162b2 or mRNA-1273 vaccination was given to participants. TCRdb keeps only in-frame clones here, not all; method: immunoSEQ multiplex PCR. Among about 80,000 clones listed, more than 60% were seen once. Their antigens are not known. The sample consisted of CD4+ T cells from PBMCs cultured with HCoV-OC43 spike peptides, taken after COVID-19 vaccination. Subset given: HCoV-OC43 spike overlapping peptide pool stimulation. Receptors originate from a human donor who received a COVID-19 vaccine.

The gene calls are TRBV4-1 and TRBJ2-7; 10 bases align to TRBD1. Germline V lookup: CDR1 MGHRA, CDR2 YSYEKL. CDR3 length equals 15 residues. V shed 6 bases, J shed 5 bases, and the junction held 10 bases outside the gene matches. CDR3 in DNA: TGCGCCAGCAGTCAACAGGACAGGGGGTCCCACGAGCAGTACGTC. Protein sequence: CASSQQDRGSHEQYV.

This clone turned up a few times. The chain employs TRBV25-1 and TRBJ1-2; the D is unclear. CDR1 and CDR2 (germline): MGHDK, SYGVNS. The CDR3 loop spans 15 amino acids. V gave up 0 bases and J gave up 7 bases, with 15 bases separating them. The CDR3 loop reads CASSEYSREGPGYTF. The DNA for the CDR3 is TGTGCCAGCAGTGAATATAGTCGGGAAGGGCCTGGCTACACCTTC.

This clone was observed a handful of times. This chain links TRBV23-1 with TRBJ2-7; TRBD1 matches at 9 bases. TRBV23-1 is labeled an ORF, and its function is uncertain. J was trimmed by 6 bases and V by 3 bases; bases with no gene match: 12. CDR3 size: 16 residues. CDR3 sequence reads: CASSHPGQGISCEQYV. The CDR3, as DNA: TGCGCCAGCAGTCATCCCGGACAGGGGATATCGTGCGAGCAGTACGTC.

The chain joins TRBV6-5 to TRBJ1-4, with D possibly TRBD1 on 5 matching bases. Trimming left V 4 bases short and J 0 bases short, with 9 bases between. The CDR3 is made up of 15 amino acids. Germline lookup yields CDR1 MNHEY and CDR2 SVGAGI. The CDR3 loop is CASSSIGATNEKLFF. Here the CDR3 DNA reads TGTGCCAGCAGTTCTATAGGGGCAACTAATGAAAAACTGTTTTTT.

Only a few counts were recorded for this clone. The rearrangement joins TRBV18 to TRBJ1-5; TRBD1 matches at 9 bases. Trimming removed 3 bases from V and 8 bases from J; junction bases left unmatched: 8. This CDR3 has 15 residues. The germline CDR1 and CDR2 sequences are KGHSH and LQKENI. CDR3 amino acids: CASSPGDRVNEPQHF. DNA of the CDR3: TGTGCCAGCTCACCGGGGGACAGGGTGAACGAGCCCCAGCATTTT.

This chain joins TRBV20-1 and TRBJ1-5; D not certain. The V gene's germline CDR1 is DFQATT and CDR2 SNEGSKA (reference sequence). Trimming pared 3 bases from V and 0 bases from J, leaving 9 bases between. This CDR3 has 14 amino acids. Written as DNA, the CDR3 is TGCAGTGCTAGTTTAGGGTATAGCAATCAGCCCCAGCATTTT. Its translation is CSASLGYSNQPQHF.

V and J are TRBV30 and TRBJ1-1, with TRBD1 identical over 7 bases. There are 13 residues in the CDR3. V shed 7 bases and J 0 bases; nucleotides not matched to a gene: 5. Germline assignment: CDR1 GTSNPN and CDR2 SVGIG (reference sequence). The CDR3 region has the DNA TGTGCCTTATGGACAGGAATGAACACTGAAGCTTTCTTT. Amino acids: CALWTGMNTEAFF.

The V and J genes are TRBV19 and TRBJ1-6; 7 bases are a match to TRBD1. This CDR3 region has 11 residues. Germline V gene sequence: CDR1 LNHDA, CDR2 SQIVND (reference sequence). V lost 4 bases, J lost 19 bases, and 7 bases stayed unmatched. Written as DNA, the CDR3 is TGTGCCAGTAGTACGGGACAGACCAAACACTTT. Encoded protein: CASSTGQTKHF.

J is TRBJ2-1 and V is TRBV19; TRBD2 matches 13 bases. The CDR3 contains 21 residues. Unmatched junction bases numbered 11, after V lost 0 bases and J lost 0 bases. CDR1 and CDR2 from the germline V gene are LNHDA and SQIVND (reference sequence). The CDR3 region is CASSIDAPGLAGRSSYNEQFF. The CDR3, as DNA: TGTGCCAGTAGTATAGACGCCCCGGGACTAGCGGGGAGGAGCTCCTACAATGAGCAGTTCTTC.

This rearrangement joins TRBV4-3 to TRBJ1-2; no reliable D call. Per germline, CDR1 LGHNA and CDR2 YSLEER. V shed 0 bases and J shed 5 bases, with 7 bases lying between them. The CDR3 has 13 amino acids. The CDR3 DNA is TGCGCCAGCAGCCAAGACAGTTGGTATGGCTACACCTTC. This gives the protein CASSQDSWYGYTF.

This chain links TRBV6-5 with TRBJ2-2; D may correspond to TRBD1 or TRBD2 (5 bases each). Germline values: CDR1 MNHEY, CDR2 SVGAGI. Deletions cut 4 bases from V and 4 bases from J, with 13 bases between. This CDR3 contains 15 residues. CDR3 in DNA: TGTGCCAGCAGTTGGGGCCGAGGGATCACCGGGGAGCTGTTTTTT. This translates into CASSWGRGITGELFF.

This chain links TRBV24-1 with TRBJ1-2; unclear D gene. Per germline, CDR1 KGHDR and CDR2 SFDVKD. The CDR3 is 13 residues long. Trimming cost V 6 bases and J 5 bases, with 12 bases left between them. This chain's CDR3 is CATSQGFSYGYTF. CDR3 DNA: TGTGCCACCAGTCAAGGATTCTCTTATGGCTACACCTTC.

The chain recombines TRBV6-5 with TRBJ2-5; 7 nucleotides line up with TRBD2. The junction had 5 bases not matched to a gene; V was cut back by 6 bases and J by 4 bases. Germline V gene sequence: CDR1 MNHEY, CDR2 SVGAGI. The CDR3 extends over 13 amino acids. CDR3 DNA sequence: TGTGCCAGCAGACGACTAGCAGGAGAGACCCAGTACTTC. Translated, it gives CASRRLAGETQYF.

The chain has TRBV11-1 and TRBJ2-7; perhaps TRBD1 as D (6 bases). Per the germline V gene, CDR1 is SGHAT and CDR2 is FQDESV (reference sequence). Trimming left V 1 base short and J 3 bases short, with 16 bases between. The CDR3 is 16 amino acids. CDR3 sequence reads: CASSLGKDSIYYEQYV. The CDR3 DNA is TGTGCCAGCAGCTTAGGAAAGGACAGCATCTACTACGAGCAGTACGTC.

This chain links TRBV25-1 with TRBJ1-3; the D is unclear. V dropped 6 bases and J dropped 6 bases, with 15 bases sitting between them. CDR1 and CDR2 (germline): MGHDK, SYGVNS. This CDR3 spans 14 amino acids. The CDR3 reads CASRAGIWTNTIYF. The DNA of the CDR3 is TGTGCCAGCAGAGCCGGGATTTGGACAAACACCATATATTTT.

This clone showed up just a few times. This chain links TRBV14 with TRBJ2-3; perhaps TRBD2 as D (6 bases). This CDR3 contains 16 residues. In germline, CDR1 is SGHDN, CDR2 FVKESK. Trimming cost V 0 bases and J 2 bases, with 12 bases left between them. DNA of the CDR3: TGTGCCAGCAGCCAAGATCTGGCGGGGCTCACAGATACGCAGTATTTT. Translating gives CASSQDLAGLTDTQYF.

The CDR3 region has the DNA TGTGCCAGCAGGGGGGAGAGCACTGAAGCTTTCTTT. It yields the protein CASRGESTEAFF. The chain combines TRBV2 with TRBJ1-1; tentative D call: TRBD1 (5 bases). The germline V and J ends were trimmed by 6 bases and 4 bases, with 9 bases remaining between them. CDR1 is SNHLY and CDR2 is FYNNEI in the germline V gene. The CDR3 has 12 amino acids.

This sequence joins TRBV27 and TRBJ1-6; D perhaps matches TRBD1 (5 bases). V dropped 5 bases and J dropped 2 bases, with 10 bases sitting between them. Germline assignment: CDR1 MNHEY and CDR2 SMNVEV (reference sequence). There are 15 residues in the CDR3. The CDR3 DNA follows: TGTGCCAGCAGTGATTCGGACACCTATAATTCACCCCTCCACTTT. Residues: CASSDSDTYNSPLHF.

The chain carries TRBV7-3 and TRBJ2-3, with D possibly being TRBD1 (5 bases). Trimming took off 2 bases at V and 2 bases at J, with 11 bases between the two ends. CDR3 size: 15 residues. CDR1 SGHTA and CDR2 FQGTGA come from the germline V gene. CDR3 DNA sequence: TGTGCCAGCAGCTTACAGGGTTCTATCACAGATACGCAGTATTTT. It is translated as CASSLQGSITDTQYF.

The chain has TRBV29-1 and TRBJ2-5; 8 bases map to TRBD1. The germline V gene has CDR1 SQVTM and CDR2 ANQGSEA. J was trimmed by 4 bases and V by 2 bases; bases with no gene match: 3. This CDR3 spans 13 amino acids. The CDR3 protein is CSVELTGGETQYF. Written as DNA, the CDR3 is TGCAGCGTTGAATTAACAGGGGGAGAGACCCAGTACTTC. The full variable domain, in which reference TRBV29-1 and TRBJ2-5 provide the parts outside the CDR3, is SAVISQKPSRDICQRGTSLTIQCQVDSQVTMMFWYRQQPGQSLTLIATANQGSEATYESGFVIDKFPISRPNLTFSTLTVSNMSPEDSSIYLCSVELTGGETQYFGPGTRLLVL.

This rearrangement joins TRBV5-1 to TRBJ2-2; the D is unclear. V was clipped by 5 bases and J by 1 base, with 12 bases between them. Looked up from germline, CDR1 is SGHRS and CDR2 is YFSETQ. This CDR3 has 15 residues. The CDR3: CASSQPTGNTGELFF. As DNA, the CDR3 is TGCGCCAGCAGTCAACCCACCGGGAACACCGGGGAGCTGTTTTTT.

CDR3 sequence reads: CASSSTGPGNTIYF. DNA for the CDR3: TGCGCCAGCAGCTCGACAGGTCCTGGAAACACCATATATTTT. This chain uses TRBV5-1 with TRBJ1-3; D possibly corresponds to TRBD1 (6 bases). Germline loops: CDR1 SGHRS, CDR2 YFSETQ. The length of the CDR3 is 14 residues. V shed 3 bases and J shed 2 bases, with 9 bases lying between them.

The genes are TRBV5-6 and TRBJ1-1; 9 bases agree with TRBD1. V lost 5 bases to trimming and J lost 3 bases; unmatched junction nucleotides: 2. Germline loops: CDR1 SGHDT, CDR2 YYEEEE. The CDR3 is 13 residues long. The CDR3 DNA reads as TGTGCCAGCAGGGGGGACAGGGACACTGAAGCTTTCTTT. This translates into CASRGDRDTEAFF.